This TCR beta chain stems from a study of shared clonotypes between healthy human individuals. General study results and limits: What naive subsets generally showed was a larger estimated richness than memory subsets showed. Unshared clonotypes carried lower generation probabilities than those common to all four donors.

All donors qualified as healthy HIV-negative adults and had experienced no recent acute infections or vaccinations. Germline V CDR1 and CDR2: SGHKS, YYEKEE (reference sequence). This CDR3 contains 14 residues. Trimming stripped 0 bases from V and 9 bases from J, with 13 bases between. Note on this clone: Its antigen is undetermined.

The table came from immunoSEQ multiplex PCR; TCRdb's copy has only in-frame clones and leaves some out. Of about 1.1 million clones listed, 60% to 80% are singletons. V and J are TRBV5-5 and TRBJ2-1; D is unclear. The sequenced material came from memory CD4+ T cells from PBMCs. Documented subset: CD45RA-negative fraction. The TCR comes from a man between 18 and 35 years old in good health. Some clones in this sample may be carry-over from other donors' samples. The CDR3 region is CASSLGWAGGEQFF. The CDR3, as DNA: TGTGCCAGCAGCTTGGGCTGGGCCGGCGGTGAGCAGTTCTTC.